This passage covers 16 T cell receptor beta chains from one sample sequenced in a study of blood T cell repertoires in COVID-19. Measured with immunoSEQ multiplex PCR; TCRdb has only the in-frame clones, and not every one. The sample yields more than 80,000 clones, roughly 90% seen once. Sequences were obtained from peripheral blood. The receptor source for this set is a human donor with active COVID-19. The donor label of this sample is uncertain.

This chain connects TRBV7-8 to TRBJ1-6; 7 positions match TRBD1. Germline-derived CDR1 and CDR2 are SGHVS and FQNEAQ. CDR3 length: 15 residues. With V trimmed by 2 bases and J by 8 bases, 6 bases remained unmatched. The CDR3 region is CASSLPTGADSPLHF. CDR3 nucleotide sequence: TGTGCCAGCAGCTTACCCACAGGGGCAGATTCACCCCTCCACTTT.

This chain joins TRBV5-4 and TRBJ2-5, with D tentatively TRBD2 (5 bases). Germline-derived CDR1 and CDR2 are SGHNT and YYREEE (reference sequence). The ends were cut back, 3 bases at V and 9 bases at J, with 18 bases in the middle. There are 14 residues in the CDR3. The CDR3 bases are TGTGCCAGCAGCTCGCTTGGGAGTGCAGACGCCCAGTACTTC. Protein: CASSSLGSADAQYF.

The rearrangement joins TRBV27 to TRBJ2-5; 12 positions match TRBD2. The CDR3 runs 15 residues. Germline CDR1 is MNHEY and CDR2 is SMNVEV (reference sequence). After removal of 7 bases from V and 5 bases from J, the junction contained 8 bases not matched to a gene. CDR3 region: CASTRLAGDWETQYF. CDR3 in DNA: TGTGCCAGCACTCGACTAGCGGGGGACTGGGAGACCCAGTACTTC.

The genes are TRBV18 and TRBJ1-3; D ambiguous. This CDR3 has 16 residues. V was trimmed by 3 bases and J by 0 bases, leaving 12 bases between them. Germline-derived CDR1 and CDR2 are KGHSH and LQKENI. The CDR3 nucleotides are TGTGCCAGCTCACCCGAGATAAAGCTCTCTGGAAACACCATATATTTT. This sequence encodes CASSPEIKLSGNTIYF.

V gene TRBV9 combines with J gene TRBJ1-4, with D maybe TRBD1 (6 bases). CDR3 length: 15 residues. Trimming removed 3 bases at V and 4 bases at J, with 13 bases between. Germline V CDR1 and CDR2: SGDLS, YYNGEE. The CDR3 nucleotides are TGTGCCAGCAGCGCGGAGGACAGCCTTAATGAAAAACTGTTTTTT. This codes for CASSAEDSLNEKLFF.

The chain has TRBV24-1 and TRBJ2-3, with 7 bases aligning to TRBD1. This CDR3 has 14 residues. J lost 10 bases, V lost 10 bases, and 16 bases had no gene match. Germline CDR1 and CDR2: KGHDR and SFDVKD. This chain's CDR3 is CATQGGQSFFPQYF. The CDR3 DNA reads TGTGCCACACAAGGGGGACAGAGTTTTTTTCCGCAGTATTTT.

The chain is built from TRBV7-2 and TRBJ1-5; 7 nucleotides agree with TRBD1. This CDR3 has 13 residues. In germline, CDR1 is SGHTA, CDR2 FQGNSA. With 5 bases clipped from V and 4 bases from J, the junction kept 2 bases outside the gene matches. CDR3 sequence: CASSQQGNQPQHF. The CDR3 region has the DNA TGTGCCAGCAGCCAACAGGGGAATCAGCCCCAGCATTTT.

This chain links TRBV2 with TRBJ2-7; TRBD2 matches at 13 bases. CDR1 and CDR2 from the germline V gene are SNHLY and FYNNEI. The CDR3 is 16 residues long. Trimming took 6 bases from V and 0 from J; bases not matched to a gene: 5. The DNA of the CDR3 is TGTGCCAGCAGGCGGACTAGCGGGGGCCTCTCCTACGAGCAGTACTTC. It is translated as CASRRTSGGLSYEQYF.

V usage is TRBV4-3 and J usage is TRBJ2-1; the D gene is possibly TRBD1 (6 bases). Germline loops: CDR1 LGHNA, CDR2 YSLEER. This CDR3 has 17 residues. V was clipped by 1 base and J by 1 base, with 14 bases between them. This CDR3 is CASSQATGTSSYNEQFF. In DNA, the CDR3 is TGCGCCAGCAGCCAAGCAACCGGGACATCTTCCTACAATGAGCAGTTCTTC.

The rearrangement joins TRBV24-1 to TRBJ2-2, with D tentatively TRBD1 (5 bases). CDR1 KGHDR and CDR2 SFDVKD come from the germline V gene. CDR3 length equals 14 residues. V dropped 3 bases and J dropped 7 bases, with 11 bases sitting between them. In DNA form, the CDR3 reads TGTGCCACCAGTGATGCTGGAAGGGGCGGGGAGCTGTTTTTT. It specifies CATSDAGRGGELFF.

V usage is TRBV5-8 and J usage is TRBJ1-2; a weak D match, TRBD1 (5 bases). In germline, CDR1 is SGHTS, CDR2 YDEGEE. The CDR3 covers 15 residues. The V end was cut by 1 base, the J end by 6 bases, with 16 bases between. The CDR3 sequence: CASSLYVGGLNGYTF. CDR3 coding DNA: TGTGCCAGCAGCTTGTATGTGGGGGGACTGAATGGCTACACCTTC.

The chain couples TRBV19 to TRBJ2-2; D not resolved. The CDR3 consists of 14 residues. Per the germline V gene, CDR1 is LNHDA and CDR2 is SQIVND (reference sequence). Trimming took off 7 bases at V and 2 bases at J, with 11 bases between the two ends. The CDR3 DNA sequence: TGTGCCAGTATGGGTCAGGTTAACACCGGGGAGCTGTTTTTT. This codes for CASMGQVNTGELFF.

CDR3 residues: CASSSEWLGTGNTEAFF. DNA for the CDR3: TGTGCCAGCAGTTCCGAATGGTTAGGGACAGGGAACACTGAAGCTTTCTTT. The chain links TRBV27 to TRBJ1-1; 8 bases line up with TRBD1. Germline CDR1 reads MNHEY; CDR2 reads SMNVEV (reference sequence). The ends lost 4 bases at V and 1 base at J; junction bases unmatched: 11. The CDR3 is 17 residues long.

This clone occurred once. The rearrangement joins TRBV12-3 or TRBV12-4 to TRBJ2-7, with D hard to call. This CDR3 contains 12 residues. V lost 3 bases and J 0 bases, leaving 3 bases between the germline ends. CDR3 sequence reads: CASSFLSYEQYF. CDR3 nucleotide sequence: TGTGCCAGCAGTTTTCTCTCCTACGAGCAGTACTTC.

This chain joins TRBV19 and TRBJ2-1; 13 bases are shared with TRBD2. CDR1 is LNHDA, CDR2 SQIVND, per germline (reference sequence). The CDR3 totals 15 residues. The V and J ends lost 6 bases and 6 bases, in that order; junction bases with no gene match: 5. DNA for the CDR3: TGTGCCAGTAGGTTGACTAGCGGGGGGAGCAATGAGCAGTTCTTC. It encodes CASRLTSGGSNEQFF.

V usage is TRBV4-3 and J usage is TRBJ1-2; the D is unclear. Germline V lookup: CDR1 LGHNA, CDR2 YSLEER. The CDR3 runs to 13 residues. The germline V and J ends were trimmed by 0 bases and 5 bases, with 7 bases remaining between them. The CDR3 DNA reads TGCGCCAGCAGCCAAGATACGAGATATGGCTACACCTTC. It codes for CASSQDTRYGYTF.